This section outlines one TCR beta chain sequence together with its context. V shed 3 bases, J shed 3 bases, and the junction held 6 bases outside the gene matches. The CDR3 length is 15 residues. Germline CDR1 and CDR2: KGHSH and LQKENI. The entry originates in a study of blood T cell repertoires in COVID-19. Study at large: From the United States, Italy and Spain came samples of acute and convalescent COVID-19.

The study drew participants aged about 18 to 90 years from under 30 US areas. Data came from immunoSEQ multiplex PCR; TCRdb stores just in-frame clones and leaves some out. The sample lists about 400,000 clones, approximately 86% occurring once. The rearrangement links TRBV18 to TRBJ2-7; 9 bases map to TRBD2. Sequences were obtained from PBMCs or T cells enriched from blood (not recorded which). The source is a woman in her 40s with acute COVID-19. CDR3 sequence (DNA): TGTGCCAGCTCACCCGGGCGGGGGGGCCGCTACGAGCAGTACTTC. Translation: CASSPGRGGRYEQYF.